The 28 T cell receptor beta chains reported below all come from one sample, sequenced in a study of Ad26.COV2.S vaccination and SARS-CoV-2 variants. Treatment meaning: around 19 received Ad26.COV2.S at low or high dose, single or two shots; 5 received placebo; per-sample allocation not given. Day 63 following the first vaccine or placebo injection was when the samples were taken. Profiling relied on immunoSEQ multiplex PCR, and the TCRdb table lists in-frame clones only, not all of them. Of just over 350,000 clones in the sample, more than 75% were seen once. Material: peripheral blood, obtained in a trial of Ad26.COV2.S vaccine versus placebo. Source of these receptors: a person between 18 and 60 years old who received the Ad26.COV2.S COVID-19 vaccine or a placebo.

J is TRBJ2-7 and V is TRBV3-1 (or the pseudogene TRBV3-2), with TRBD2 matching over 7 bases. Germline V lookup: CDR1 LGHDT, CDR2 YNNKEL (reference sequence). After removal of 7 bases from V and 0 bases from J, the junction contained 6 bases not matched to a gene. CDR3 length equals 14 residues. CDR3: CASMGGGPSYEQYF. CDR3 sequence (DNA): TGTGCCAGCATGGGCGGGGGACCCTCCTACGAGCAGTACTTC.

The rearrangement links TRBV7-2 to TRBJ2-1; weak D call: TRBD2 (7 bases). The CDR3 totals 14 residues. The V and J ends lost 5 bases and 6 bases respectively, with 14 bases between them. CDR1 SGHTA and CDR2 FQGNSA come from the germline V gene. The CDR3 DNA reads TGTGCCAGCAGCCCCCAAAGGGGGGGCAATGAGCAGTTCTTC. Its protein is CASSPQRGGNEQFF.

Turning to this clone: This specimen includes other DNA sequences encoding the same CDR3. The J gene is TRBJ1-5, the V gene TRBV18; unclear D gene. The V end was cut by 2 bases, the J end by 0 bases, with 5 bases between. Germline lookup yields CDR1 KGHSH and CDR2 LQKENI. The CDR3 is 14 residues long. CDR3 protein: CASSPGNSNQPQHF. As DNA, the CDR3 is TGTGCCAGCTCACCAGGGAATAGCAATCAGCCCCAGCATTTT.

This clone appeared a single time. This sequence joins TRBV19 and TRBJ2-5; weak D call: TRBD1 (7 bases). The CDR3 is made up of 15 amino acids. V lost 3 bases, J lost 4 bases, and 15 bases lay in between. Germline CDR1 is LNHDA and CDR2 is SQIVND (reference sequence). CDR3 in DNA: TGTGCCAGTAGTATCTTGGGGGGACAGCTAGAGACCCAGTACTTC. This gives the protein CASSILGGQLETQYF.

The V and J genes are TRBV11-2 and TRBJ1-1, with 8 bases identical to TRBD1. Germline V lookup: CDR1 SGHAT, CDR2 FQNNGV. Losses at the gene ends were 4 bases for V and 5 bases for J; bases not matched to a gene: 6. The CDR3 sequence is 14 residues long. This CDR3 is CASSSTGGETEAFF. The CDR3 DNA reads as TGTGCCAGCAGCTCAACAGGGGGAGAGACTGAAGCTTTCTTT.

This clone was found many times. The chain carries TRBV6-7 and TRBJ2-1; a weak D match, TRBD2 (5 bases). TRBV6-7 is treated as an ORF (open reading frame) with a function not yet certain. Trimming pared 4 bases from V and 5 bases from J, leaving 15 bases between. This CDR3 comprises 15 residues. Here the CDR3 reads CASSLARVVDNEQFF. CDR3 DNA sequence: TGTGCCAGCAGTTTGGCGCGGGTCGTCGACAATGAGCAGTTCTTC.

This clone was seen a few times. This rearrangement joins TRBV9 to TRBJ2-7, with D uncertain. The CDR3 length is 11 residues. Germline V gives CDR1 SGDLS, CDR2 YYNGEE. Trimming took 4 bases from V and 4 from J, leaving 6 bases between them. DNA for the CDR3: TGTGCCAGCAGCCGAGAATACGAGCAGTACTTC. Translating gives CASSREYEQYF.

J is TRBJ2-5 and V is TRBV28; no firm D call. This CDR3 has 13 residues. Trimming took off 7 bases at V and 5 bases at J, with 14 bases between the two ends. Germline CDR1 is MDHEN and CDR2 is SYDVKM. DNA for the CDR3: TGTGCCAGCACCAGACGGATGCGGGAGACCCAGTACTTC. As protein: CASTRRMRETQYF. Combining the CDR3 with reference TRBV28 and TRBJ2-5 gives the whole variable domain DVKVTQSSRYLVKRTGEKVFLECVQDMDHENMFWYRQDPGLGLRLIYFSYDVKMKEKGDIPEGYSVSREKKERFSLILESASTNQTSMYLCASTRRMRETQYFGPGTRLLVL.

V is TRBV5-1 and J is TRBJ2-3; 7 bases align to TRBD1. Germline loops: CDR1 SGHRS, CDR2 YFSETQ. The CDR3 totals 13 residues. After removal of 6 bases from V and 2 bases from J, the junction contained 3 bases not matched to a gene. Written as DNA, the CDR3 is TGCGCCAGCACCGACAGGGTCACAGATACGCAGTATTTT. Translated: CASTDRVTDTQYF.

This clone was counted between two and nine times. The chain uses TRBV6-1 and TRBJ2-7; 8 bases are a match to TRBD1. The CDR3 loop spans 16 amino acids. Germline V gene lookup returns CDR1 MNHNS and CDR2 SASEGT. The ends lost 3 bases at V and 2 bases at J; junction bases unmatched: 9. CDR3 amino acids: CASSDRTPGQAYEQYF. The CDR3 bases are TGTGCCAGCAGTGACAGGACCCCGGGACAGGCCTACGAGCAGTACTTC.

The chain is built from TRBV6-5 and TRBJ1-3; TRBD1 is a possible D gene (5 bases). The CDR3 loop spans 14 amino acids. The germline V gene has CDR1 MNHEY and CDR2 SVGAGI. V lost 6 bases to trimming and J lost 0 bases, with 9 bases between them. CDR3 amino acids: CASRQDFSGNTIYF. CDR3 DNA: TGTGCCAGCAGACAGGATTTCTCTGGAAACACCATATATTTT.

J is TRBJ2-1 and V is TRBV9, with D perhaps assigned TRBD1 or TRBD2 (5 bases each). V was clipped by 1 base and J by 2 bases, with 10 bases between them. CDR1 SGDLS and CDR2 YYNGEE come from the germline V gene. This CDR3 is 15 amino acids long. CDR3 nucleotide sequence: TGTGCCAGCAGCGTAATCCAGGGAGCCTACAATGAGCAGTTCTTC. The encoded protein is CASSVIQGAYNEQFF. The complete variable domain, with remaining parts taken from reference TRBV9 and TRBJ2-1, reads DSGVTQTPKHLITATGQRVTLRCSPRSGDLSVYWYQQSLDQGLQFLIQYYNGEERAKGNILERFSAQQFPDLHSELNLSSLELGDSALYFCASSVIQGAYNEQFFGPGTRLTVL.

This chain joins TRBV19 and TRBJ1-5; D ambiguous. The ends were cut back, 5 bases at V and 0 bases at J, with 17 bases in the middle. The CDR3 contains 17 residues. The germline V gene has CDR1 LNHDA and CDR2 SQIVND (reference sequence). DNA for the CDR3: TGTGCCAGTAGTTACGACACATTCGGACCTAGCAATCAGCCCCAGCATTTT. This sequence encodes CASSYDTFGPSNQPQHF.

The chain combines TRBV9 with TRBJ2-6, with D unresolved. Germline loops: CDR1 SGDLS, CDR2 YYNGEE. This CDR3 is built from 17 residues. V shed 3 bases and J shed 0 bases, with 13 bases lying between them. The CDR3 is CASSADPYSSGANVLTF. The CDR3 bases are TGTGCCAGCAGCGCAGACCCCTACTCCTCTGGGGCCAACGTCCTGACTTTC.

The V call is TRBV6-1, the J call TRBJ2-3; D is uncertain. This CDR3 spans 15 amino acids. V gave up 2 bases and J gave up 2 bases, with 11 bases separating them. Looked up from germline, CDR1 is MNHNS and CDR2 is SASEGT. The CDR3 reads CASSEPQGYTDTQYF. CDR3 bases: TGTGCCAGCAGTGAACCCCAAGGGTACACAGATACGCAGTATTTT.

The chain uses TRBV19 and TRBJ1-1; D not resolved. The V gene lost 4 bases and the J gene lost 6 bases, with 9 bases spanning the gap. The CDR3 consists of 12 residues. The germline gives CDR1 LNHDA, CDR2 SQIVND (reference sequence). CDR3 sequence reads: CASSKRYAEAFF. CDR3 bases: TGTGCCAGTAGTAAAAGGTATGCTGAAGCTTTCTTT. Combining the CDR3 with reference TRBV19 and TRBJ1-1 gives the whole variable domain DGGITQSPKYLFRKEGQNVTLSCEQNLNHDAMYWYRQDPGQGLRLIYYSQIVNDFQKGDIAEGYSVSREKKESFPLTVTSAQKNPTAFYLCASSKRYAEAFFGQGTRLTVV.

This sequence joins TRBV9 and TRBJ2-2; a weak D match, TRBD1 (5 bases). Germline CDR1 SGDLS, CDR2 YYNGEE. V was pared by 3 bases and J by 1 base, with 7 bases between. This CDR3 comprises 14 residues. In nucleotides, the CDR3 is TGTGCCAGCAGCGAAACAGGGAACACCGGGGAGCTGTTTTTT. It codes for CASSETGNTGELFF.

The CDR3 here is CASSFQGTGGLEQYF. CDR3 bases: TGTGCCAGCAGCTTCCAGGGGACAGGGGGCCTCGAGCAGTACTTC. This chain links TRBV5-5 with TRBJ2-7; 12 bases agree with TRBD1. After removal of 2 bases from V and 6 bases from J, the junction contained 6 bases not matched to a gene. Germline values: CDR1 SGHKS, CDR2 YYEKEE (reference sequence). CDR3 length equals 15 residues.

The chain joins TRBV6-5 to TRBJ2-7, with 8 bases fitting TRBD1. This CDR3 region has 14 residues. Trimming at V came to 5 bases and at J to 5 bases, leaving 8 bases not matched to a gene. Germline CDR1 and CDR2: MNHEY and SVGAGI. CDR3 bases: TGTGCCAGCAGTATACGGACAGGGTCCCACGAGCAGTACTTC. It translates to CASSIRTGSHEQYF.

DNA of the CDR3: TGTGCCAGCAGCTTAGCGGGGGGGGCCGGGGAAAAACTGTTTTTT. Amino acids: CASSLAGGAGEKLFF. J is TRBJ1-4 and V is TRBV11-2, with D perhaps TRBD1 (6 bases). Germline values: CDR1 SGHAT, CDR2 FQNNGV. The CDR3 has 15 residues. V lost 1 base and J 8 bases, leaving 14 bases between the germline ends.

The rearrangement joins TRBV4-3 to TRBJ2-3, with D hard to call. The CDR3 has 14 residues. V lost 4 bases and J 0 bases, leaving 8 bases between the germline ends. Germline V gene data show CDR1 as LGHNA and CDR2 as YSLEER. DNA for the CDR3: TGCGCCAGCAGCCCGGACGTTAGCACAGATACGCAGTATTTT. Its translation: CASSPDVSTDTQYF.

CDR3 DNA: TGTGCCAGCTCACCACCGGGTAGTATAAGAAATGCCGGGGAGCTGTTTTTT. Its protein is CASSPPGSIRNAGELFF. The rearrangement joins TRBV18 to TRBJ2-2; no clear D. There are 17 residues in the CDR3. Deletions cut 0 bases from V and 6 bases from J, with 17 bases between. Germline values: CDR1 KGHSH, CDR2 LQKENI.

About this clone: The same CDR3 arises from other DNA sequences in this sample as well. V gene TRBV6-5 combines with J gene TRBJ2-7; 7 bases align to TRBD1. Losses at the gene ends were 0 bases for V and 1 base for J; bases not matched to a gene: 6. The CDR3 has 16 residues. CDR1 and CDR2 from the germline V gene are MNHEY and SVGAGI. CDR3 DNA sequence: TGTGCCAGCAGTTACTCCACGGGACAGAGGTCCTACGAGCAGTACTTC. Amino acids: CASSYSTGQRSYEQYF.

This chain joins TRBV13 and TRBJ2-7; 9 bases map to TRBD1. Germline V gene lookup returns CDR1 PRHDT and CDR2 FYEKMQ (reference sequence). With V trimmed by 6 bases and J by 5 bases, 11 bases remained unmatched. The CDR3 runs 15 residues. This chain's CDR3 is CASRIRGQGIHEQYF. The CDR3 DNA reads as TGTGCCAGCAGGATTAGGGGACAGGGAATCCACGAGCAGTACTTC.

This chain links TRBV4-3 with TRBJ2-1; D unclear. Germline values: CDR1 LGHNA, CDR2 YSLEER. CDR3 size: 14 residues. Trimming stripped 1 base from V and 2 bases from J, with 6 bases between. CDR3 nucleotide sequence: TGCGCCAGCAGCCAAGTAGGAGCCTACAATGAGCAGTTCTTC. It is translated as CASSQVGAYNEQFF.

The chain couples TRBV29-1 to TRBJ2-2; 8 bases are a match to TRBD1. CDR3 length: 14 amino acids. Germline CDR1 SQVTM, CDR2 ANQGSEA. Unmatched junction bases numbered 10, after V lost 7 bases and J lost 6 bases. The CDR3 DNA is TGCAGCGCCGGACAGGGAATTACGGCCGGGGAGCTGTTTTTT. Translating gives CSAGQGITAGELFF.

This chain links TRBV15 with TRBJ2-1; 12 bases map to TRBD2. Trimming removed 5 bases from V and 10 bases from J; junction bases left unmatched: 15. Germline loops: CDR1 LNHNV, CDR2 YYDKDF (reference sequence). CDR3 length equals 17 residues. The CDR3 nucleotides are TGTGCCACCAGCCCTAGCGGGGGGGCGCTCGGAGGCCGCGAGCAGTTCTTC. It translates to CATSPSGGALGGREQFF.

CDR3 sequence: CASSPGTDTQYF. The DNA for the CDR3 is TGCGCCAGCAGCCCCGGGACAGATACGCAGTATTTT. This chain joins TRBV5-1 and TRBJ2-3; unclear D gene. Germline V gene lookup returns CDR1 SGHRS and CDR2 YFSETQ. The CDR3 is made up of 12 amino acids. Trimming shortened V by 4 bases and J by 3 bases, and 6 bases separated the two germline ends.